One and the same sample provided the 11 T cell receptor beta chains below, sequenced in a study of cytomegalovirus exposure and HLA in healthy donors. Use of 60 Vbeta and 13 Jbeta primers characterized the PCR. Sequencing was performed with immunoSEQ multiplex PCR; in TCRdb, only in-frame clones are kept and a portion is missing. The sample has around 100,000 clones, about four fifths seen once. The sequenced sample was PBMCs. The source of these receptors is a female donor in good health and CMV-seropositive.

V gene TRBV9 combines with J gene TRBJ1-6; no clear D. The V gene lost 0 bases and the J gene lost 10 bases, with 17 bases spanning the gap. Germline CDR1 reads SGDLS; CDR2 reads YYNGEE. The CDR3 loop spans 16 amino acids. The CDR3 nucleotides are TGTGCCAGCAGCGTAGCGGAGGGCAGGACGGGATCACCCCTCCACTTT. Translating gives CASSVAEGRTGSPLHF.

CDR3 region: CASSLSASGVYEQYF. The DNA for the CDR3 is TGTGCCAGCAGTTTATCCGCCTCGGGAGTCTACGAGCAGTACTTC. This chain connects TRBV27 to TRBJ2-7; a possible D gene is TRBD2 (6 bases). V was trimmed by 0 bases and J by 3 bases, leaving 12 bases between them. The germline gives CDR1 MNHEY, CDR2 SMNVEV (reference sequence). CDR3 length equals 15 residues.

The chain recombines TRBV11-2 with TRBJ2-3; tentative D call: TRBD2 (5 bases). Trimming stripped 1 base from V and 2 bases from J, with 13 bases between. Germline CDR1 and CDR2: SGHAT and FQNNGV. The CDR3 contains 16 residues. The CDR3 spells CASSLGAERPTDTQYF. For the CDR3, the DNA is TGTGCCAGCAGCTTAGGAGCGGAGCGCCCCACAGATACGCAGTATTTT.

This sequence joins TRBV7-9 and TRBJ2-1; maybe TRBD1 (6 bases). CDR3 length equals 14 residues. V lost 3 bases and J lost 8, with 14 bases in between. Germline values: CDR1 SEHNR, CDR2 FQNEAQ (reference sequence). The CDR3 DNA follows: TGTGCCAGCAGCTTCGAACAGGGATGGGATGAGCAGTTCTTC. Residues: CASSFEQGWDEQFF.

This clone was recorded a few times. The chain couples TRBV4-1 to TRBJ1-4, with D hard to call. This CDR3 contains 17 residues. The germline V and J ends were trimmed by 1 base and 8 bases, with 20 bases remaining between them. The germline V gene encodes CDR1 MGHRA and CDR2 YSYEKL. The CDR3 is CASSQVFVRKTGEKLFF. The DNA for the CDR3 is TGCGCCAGCAGCCAAGTCTTCGTCAGGAAGACCGGAGAAAAACTGTTTTTT.

The V gene is TRBV7-6, the J gene TRBJ2-7; 12 bases match TRBD2. The CDR3 consists of 16 residues. CDR1 and CDR2 from the germline V gene are SGHVS and FNYEAQ. V lost 3 bases, J lost 7 bases, and 10 bases stayed unmatched. The CDR3 DNA is TGTGCCAGCAGCTTCAGGACTAGCGGGGCAGGGGATGAGCAGTACTTC. Translating gives CASSFRTSGAGDEQYF.

This clone has only one observation. The chain employs TRBV28 and TRBJ2-3; TRBD2 agrees at 9 bases. Germline V lookup: CDR1 MDHEN, CDR2 SYDVKM. This CDR3 is built from 15 residues. J was trimmed by 0 bases and V by 7 bases; bases with no gene match: 5. The CDR3 DNA follows: TGTGCCAGCACTAGCGGGGTTGTCAGCACAGATACGCAGTATTTT. The encoded protein is CASTSGVVSTDTQYF.

This chain uses TRBV7-3 with TRBJ1-1; TRBD1 might be the D (6 bases). Germline V gives CDR1 SGHTA, CDR2 FQGTGA. V was shortened by 5 bases and J by 4 bases, with 17 bases between the two germline ends. The CDR3 is 15 amino acids. The CDR3 DNA reads TGTGCCAGCAGCCCTACAGGGACAAAAGGCACTGAAGCTTTCTTT. Protein: CASSPTGTKGTEAFF.

This chain connects TRBV5-4 to TRBJ2-2; TRBD1 might be the D (5 bases). Germline V gene sequence: CDR1 SGHNT, CDR2 YYREEE (reference sequence). The CDR3 has 15 amino acids. V shed 1 base and J shed 3 bases, with 10 bases lying between them. The CDR3 sequence: CASSLLGPDTGELFF. The CDR3 DNA is TGTGCCAGCAGCTTGCTGGGGCCGGACACCGGGGAGCTGTTTTTT.

This clone has more than one count but fewer than ten. The genes are TRBV6-1 and TRBJ1-1; a possible D gene is TRBD1 (5 bases). Trimming cost V 3 bases and J 3 bases, with 8 bases left between them. The CDR3 has 13 residues. From germline, CDR1 is MNHNS and CDR2 SASEGT. This chain's CDR3 is CASSDPQDTEAFF. The CDR3 bases are TGTGCCAGCAGTGACCCACAGGACACTGAAGCTTTCTTT.

This clone was counted once. The rearrangement joins TRBV5-1 to TRBJ1-2, with a possible D match to TRBD1 (5 bases). This CDR3 has 12 residues. V lost 0 bases and J lost 8, with 8 bases in between. In germline, CDR1 is SGHRS, CDR2 YFSETQ. CDR3 sequence reads: CASSLGQGGYTF. The CDR3 DNA reads TGCGCCAGCAGCTTGGGGCAGGGAGGCTACACCTTC.